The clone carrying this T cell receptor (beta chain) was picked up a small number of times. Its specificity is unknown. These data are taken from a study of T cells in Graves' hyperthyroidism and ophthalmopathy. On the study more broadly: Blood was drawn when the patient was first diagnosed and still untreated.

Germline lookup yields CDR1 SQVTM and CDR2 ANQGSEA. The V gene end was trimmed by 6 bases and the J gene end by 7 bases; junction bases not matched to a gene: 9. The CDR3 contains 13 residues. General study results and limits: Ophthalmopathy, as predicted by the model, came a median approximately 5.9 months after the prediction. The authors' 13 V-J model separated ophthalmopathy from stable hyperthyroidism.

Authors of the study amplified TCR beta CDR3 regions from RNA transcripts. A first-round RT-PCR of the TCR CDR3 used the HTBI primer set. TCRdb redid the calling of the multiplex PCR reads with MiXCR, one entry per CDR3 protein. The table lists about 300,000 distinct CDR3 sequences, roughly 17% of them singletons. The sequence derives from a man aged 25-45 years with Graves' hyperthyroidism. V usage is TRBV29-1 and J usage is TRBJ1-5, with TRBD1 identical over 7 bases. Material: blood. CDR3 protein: CSVVQGGDQPQHF. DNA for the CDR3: TGCAGCGTGGTTCAGGGGGGAGACCAGCCCCAGCATTTT.